This T cell receptor beta chain was documented in a study of OX40 agonist ivuxolimab in advanced cancers. Across the whole study: Each dose-escalation patient presented with hepatocellular carcinoma, melanoma, renal cell or head and neck cancer. Age averaged around 54 years (range about 23 to 85), and just over 80% were male. Eligibility admitted prior anti-PD-1, anti-PD-L1 or anti-CTLA-4 therapy; 35% to 40% had some. Three patients showed partial responses: one hepatocellular carcinoma and two cutaneous melanoma cases.

Repertoires were generated with immunoSEQ multiplex PCR, while TCRdb's copy carries only in-frame clones and drops some. Here the sample spans 35,000 to 45,000 clones, about 86% being singletons. This CDR3 comprises 13 residues. Trimming removed 7 bases at V and 5 bases at J, with 14 bases between. CDR1 is MDHEN, CDR2 SYDVKM, per germline. The material sequenced was CD4+ or CD8+ T cells sorted from blood, taken in a trial of the OX40 agonist ivuxolimab. This rearrangement joins TRBV28 to TRBJ1-1, with D unclear. This clonotype originated in an adult with an advanced solid tumor such as melanoma, head and neck, liver or kidney cancer. The CDR3 is CASIRAQKTEAFF. Here the CDR3 DNA reads TGTGCCAGCATCCGCGCCCAGAAGACTGAAGCTTTCTTT.